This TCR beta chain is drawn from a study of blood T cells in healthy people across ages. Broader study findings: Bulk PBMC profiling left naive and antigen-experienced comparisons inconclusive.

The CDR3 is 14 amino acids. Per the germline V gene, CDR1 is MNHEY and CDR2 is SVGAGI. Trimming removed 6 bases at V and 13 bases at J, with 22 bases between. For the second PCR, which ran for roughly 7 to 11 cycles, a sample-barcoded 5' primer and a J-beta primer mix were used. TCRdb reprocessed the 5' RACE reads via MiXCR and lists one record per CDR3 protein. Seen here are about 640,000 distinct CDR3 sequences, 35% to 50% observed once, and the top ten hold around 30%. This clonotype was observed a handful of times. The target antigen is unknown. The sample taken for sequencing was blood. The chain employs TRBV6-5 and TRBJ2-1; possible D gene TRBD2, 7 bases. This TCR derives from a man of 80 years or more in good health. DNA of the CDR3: TGTGCCAGCAGGAAAAGATCAGGGGAGGGTCGTCAGTTCTTC. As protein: CASRKRSGEGRQFF.